Following are 17 T cell receptor beta chains from one sample sequenced in a study of human T cells and chemical hapten exposure (dated by TCRdb to about 2021). The library was obtained by RACE. The listed sequencing device is NextSeq 500. TCRdb passed the public sequencing reads through fastp at Q25 and MiXCR, retaining productive beta sequences. Each record represents a unique CDR3 protein, reported with the most common genes and DNA among its rows. This sample lists 80,000 to 100,000 distinct CDR3 sequences; about 10% were detected once. The ten most abundant clones make up around 5% of the sample. The time point label on this specimen signifies: patch test 2, 6 weeks after DPC sensitization. The treatment or condition label corresponds to: therapeutic diphenylcyclopropenone sensitization with weekly scalp DPC. The starting material was whole blood, obtained in connection with sensitization to the hapten diphenylcyclopropenone (DPC). The origin of the receptors is a woman aged 50 to 65 with alopecia areata. Some clones in this sample may be carry-over from other donors' samples.

This clonotype was seen repeatedly, ten times or more. The V call is TRBV20-1, the J call TRBJ2-2, with D tentatively TRBD1 (6 bases). The germline V gene encodes CDR1 DFQATT and CDR2 SNEGSKA (reference sequence). The CDR3 has 13 amino acids. Trimming cost V 6 bases and J 3 bases, with 11 bases left between them. The DNA for the CDR3 is TGCAGTGCAAGAAGACAGGACACCGGGGAGCTGTTTTTT. This codes for CSARRQDTGELFF.

The CDR3 loop is CSVRQGISYEQYF. CDR3 sequence (DNA): TGCAGCGTTCGACAGGGGATCTCCTACGAGCAGTACTTC. The rearrangement joins TRBV29-1 to TRBJ2-7; 8 nucleotides line up with TRBD1. The CDR3 runs to 13 residues. Germline loops: CDR1 SQVTM, CDR2 ANQGSEA. The J segment lost 0 bases and the V segment lost 5 bases, leaving 3 bases of the junction unmatched.

The V gene is TRBV19, the J gene TRBJ2-5; D not certain. The germline V gene encodes CDR1 LNHDA and CDR2 SQIVND (reference sequence). Trimming removed 5 bases from V and 1 base from J, with 11 bases in between. The CDR3 has 14 residues. CDR3 protein: CASSPTAAQETQYF. The CDR3 nucleotides read TGTGCCAGTAGTCCGACGGCAGCCCAAGAGACCCAGTACTTC.

V usage is TRBV28 and J usage is TRBJ2-1; tentatively, D is TRBD2 (5 bases). CDR1 and CDR2 from the germline V gene are MDHEN and SYDVKM. With 6 bases removed from V and 4 bases from J, the gap between germline ends came to 16 bases. The CDR3 sequence is 15 residues long. The DNA for the CDR3 is TGTGCCAGCAGCCCTCCGGCGGGCGTATACAATGAGCAGTTCTTC. As protein: CASSPPAGVYNEQFF. The entire variable domain, with the rest obtained from reference TRBV28 and TRBJ2-1, is as follows: DVKVTQSSRYLVKRTGEKVFLECVQDMDHENMFWYRQDPGLGLRLIYFSYDVKMKEKGDIPEGYSVSREKKERFSLILESASTNQTSMYLCASSPPAGVYNEQFFGPGTRLTVL.

This clonotype was seen at least ten times. The V call is TRBV27, the J call TRBJ2-7; D is undetermined. Germline V gene data show CDR1 as MNHEY and CDR2 as SMNVEV (reference sequence). This CDR3 contains 14 residues. V gave up 4 bases and J gave up 0 bases, with 10 bases separating them. CDR3 residues: CASSSRILSYEQYF. In DNA, the CDR3 is TGTGCCAGCAGTTCCCGCATCCTCTCCTACGAGCAGTACTTC.

This clonotype was counted a few times. The gene calls are TRBV20-1 and TRBJ2-7; D is uncertain. The germline V gene has CDR1 DFQATT and CDR2 SNEGSKA (reference sequence). CDR3 length equals 10 residues. V shed 3 bases and J shed 5 bases, with 5 bases lying between them. CDR3 sequence (DNA): TGCAGTGCTAGGCCCCACGAGCAGTACTTC. Protein: CSARPHEQYF.

This clonotype occurred many times. This chain uses TRBV2 with TRBJ1-1; D not certain. The CDR3 extends over 14 amino acids. CDR1 is SNHLY and CDR2 is FYNNEI in the germline V gene. V was shortened by 4 bases and J by 1 base, with 10 bases between the two germline ends. CDR3 in amino acids: CASSGVAGNTEAFF. CDR3 nucleotide sequence: TGTGCCAGCAGTGGAGTGGCGGGGAACACTGAAGCTTTCTTT.

Turning to this clonotype: The junction departs from germline at one end; a sequencing error may be responsible. The chain links TRBV28 to TRBJ1-3, with 10 bases that match TRBD1. This CDR3 spans 17 amino acids. Per the germline V gene, CDR1 is MDHEN and CDR2 is SYDVKM. CDR3 bases: TGCCCACGTCCCCATAGGGGGACAGGGGATTATCGGGACACCATATATTTT. Its translation: CPRPHRGTGDYRDTIYF.

Ten or more counts support this clonotype. The chain employs TRBV29-1 and TRBJ2-3; 7 bases fit TRBD1. Germline V gene sequence: CDR1 SQVTM, CDR2 ANQGSEA. With V trimmed by 4 bases and J by 6 bases, 13 bases remained unmatched. This CDR3 contains 15 residues. The CDR3 region is CSVGGGRGPSDTQYF. CDR3 DNA sequence: TGCAGCGTTGGAGGGGGCAGGGGCCCTTCGGATACGCAGTATTTT.

The V call is TRBV29-1, the J call TRBJ2-3; tentative D call: TRBD1 (5 bases). CDR1 is SQVTM, CDR2 ANQGSEA, per germline. V lost 7 bases to trimming and J lost 0 bases, with 11 bases between them. CDR3 size: 13 residues. CDR3 DNA sequence: TGCAGCGCGAAAGCAGGGAGCACAGATACGCAGTATTTT. It yields the protein CSAKAGSTDTQYF.

This clonotype showed up many times. The chain is built from TRBV6-5 and TRBJ1-1; weak D call: TRBD1 (6 bases). Germline values: CDR1 MNHEY, CDR2 SVGAGI. The CDR3 is 15 amino acids. The ends were cut back, 0 bases at V and 4 bases at J, with 12 bases in the middle. The CDR3 is CASSYSIRGGTEAFF. CDR3 in DNA: TGTGCCAGCAGTTACTCGATCAGGGGAGGCACTGAAGCTTTCTTT.

There are many counts of this clonotype. The chain has TRBV7-2 and TRBJ2-1; 12 bases align to TRBD2. J lost 5 bases, V lost 0 bases, and 8 bases had no gene match. The CDR3 sequence is 18 residues long. CDR1 SGHTA and CDR2 FQGNSA come from the germline V gene. The CDR3 protein is CASSLALTSGGKNNEQFF. The CDR3 nucleotides read TGTGCCAGCAGCTTAGCCCTGACTAGCGGGGGAAAAAACAATGAGCAGTTCTTC.

Concerning this clonotype itself: The junction does not match germline at one end; this may be a read error. V is TRBV7-2 and J is TRBJ1-2; possibly TRBD1 for D (5 bases). CDR3 size: 15 residues. Germline V gene lookup returns CDR1 SGHTA and CDR2 FQGNSA. The CDR3 DNA is TGTGCCAGCAGAAGAACAGGCCCCGTAAACTATAGCTACACCTTC. Residues: CASRRTGPVNYSYTF.

This clonotype was picked up many times. The chain couples TRBV6-5 to TRBJ1-3; D is uncertain. The CDR3 consists of 13 residues. Per germline, CDR1 MNHEY and CDR2 SVGAGI. V was cut by 6 bases and J by 4 bases, with 10 bases left in between. The CDR3 bases are TGTGCCAGCAGAGTTTTCAGCGGAAACACCATATATTTT. Encoded protein: CASRVFSGNTIYF.

The genes are TRBV3-1 and TRBJ2-7; 7 bases align to TRBD1. The CDR3 is made up of 13 amino acids. CDR1 and CDR2 from the germline V gene are LGHDT and YNNKEL (reference sequence). V lost 5 bases and J lost 2; bases outside the gene matches: 3. DNA of the CDR3: TGTGCCAGCAGCTTGGGGACAGCCTACGAGCAGTACTTC. Its translation: CASSLGTAYEQYF.

This clonotype was seen repeatedly, ten times or more. The chain uses TRBV28 and TRBJ2-2; D gene ambiguous. Germline loops: CDR1 MDHEN, CDR2 SYDVKM. Trimming removed 9 bases at V and 2 bases at J, with 10 bases between. The CDR3 loop spans 13 amino acids. The CDR3 sequence is CASRLFNTGELFF. CDR3 sequence (DNA): TGTGCCAGTCGACTTTTCAACACCGGGGAGCTGTTTTTT.

This clonotype was counted at least ten times. The chain is built from TRBV24-1 and TRBJ2-1; 9 bases line up with TRBD2. The CDR3 has 14 amino acids. V shed 9 bases, J shed 5 bases, and the junction held 7 bases outside the gene matches. CDR1 is KGHDR and CDR2 is SFDVKD in the germline V gene. The CDR3 region is CATSSGEAHNEQFF. The DNA of the CDR3 is TGTGCCACCTCTAGCGGGGAGGCTCACAATGAGCAGTTCTTC.